A single sample is the source of the 32 T cell receptor beta chains below, sequenced in a study of spatial heterogeneity in lung cancer. Using its own MiXCR run on the 5' RACE reads, TCRdb lists one record per CDR3 protein. The sample contains a few thousand distinct CDR3 sequences, roughly 27% of which appear only once. Stated time point: sample taken at primary tumor resection. Study-wide points: Tumors with more nonsynonymous mutations had more expanded intratumoral alpha and beta TCRs.

Antigens for these TCRs are unknown. The starting material was lung tumor tissue, obtained at surgery. These TCRs come from a female donor with early-stage non-small cell lung cancer.

This clonotype was seen just once. The V call is TRBV13, the J call TRBJ2-1, with TRBD2 identical over 8 bases. The CDR3 consists of 14 residues. J lost 3 bases, V lost 3 bases, and 1 base had no gene match. The V gene's germline CDR1 is PRHDT and CDR2 FYEKMQ (reference sequence). CDR3 coding DNA: TGTGCCAGCAGCTTTGGGACTAGCTACAATGAGCAGTTCTTC. Translated: CASSFGTSYNEQFF.

This clonotype was observed a few times. The chain joins TRBV28 to TRBJ2-7; D perhaps matches TRBD1 (6 bases). V was cut by 1 base and J by 2 bases, with 12 bases left in between. CDR1 MDHEN and CDR2 SYDVKM come from the germline V gene. The CDR3 extends over 15 amino acids. The CDR3 protein is CASSLLVNRAYEQYF. In DNA, the CDR3 is TGTGCCAGCAGTTTATTGGTAAACAGGGCCTACGAGCAGTACTTC.

This clonotype is categorized as medium-sized. J is TRBJ2-5 and V is TRBV5-1; D ambiguous. Per the germline V gene, CDR1 is SGHRS and CDR2 is YFSETQ. The CDR3 loop spans 13 amino acids. Trimming left V 1 base short and J 2 bases short, with 6 bases between. The CDR3 DNA is TGCGCCAGCAGCTTGAACTGGCAAGAGACCCAGTACTTC. This gives the protein CASSLNWQETQYF. Combining the CDR3 with reference TRBV5-1 and TRBJ2-5 gives the whole variable domain KAGVTQTPRYLIKTRGQQVTLSCSPISGHRSVSWYQQTPGQGLQFLFEYFSETQRNKGNFPGRFSGRQFSNSRSEMNVSTLELGDSALYLCASSLNWQETQYFGPGTRLLVL.

This clonotype has only a few counts. This chain joins TRBV2 and TRBJ2-7; 8 bases are shared with TRBD1. Losses at the gene ends were 4 bases for V and 0 bases for J; bases not matched to a gene: 5. The CDR3 sequence is 15 residues long. CDR1 SNHLY and CDR2 FYNNEI come from the germline V gene. As DNA, the CDR3 is TGTGCCAGCAGTGGGGGACAGGACAACTCCTACGAGCAGTACTTC. Translating gives CASSGGQDNSYEQYF.

This clonotype was observed a handful of times. This chain's CDR3 is CASSPWTGLRDNEQFF. The CDR3 region has the DNA TGTGCCAGTAGTCCCTGGACAGGGCTAAGGGACAATGAGCAGTTCTTC. The chain has TRBV19 and TRBJ2-1, with 8 bases lining up with TRBD1. Per the germline V gene, CDR1 is LNHDA and CDR2 is SQIVND (reference sequence). V shed 5 bases and J 5 bases; nucleotides not matched to a gene: 11. CDR3 length equals 16 residues. The full variable domain, its missing parts supplied by reference TRBV19 and TRBJ2-1, is DGGITQSPKYLFRKEGQNVTLSCEQNLNHDAMYWYRQDPGQGLRLIYYSQIVNDFQKGDIAEGYSVSREKKESFPLTVTSAQKNPTAFYLCASSPWTGLRDNEQFFGPGTRLTVL.

The rearrangement links TRBV29-1 to TRBJ2-5, with 7 bases identical to TRBD1. This CDR3 contains 12 residues. In germline, CDR1 is SQVTM, CDR2 ANQGSEA. V lost 5 bases and J lost 5; bases outside the gene matches: 5. CDR3 DNA: TGCAGCGTTCTCAAACAGGGGGAGACCCAGTACTTC. This encodes CSVLKQGETQYF.

This chain uses TRBV5-6 with TRBJ2-3; 12 nucleotides agree with TRBD2. With 6 bases clipped from V and 3 bases from J, the junction kept 11 bases outside the gene matches. The CDR3 contains 17 residues. Germline values: CDR1 SGHDT, CDR2 YYEEEE. CDR3 loop: CASTKRTSGIGTDTQYF. Written as DNA, the CDR3 is TGTGCCAGCACCAAACGGACTAGCGGGATCGGGACAGATACGCAGTATTTT.

In this sample, this clonotype is medium-sized. At one end, the junction sequence differs from germline, possibly due to a read error. This chain joins TRBV23-1 and TRBJ2-4; 7 bases are a match to TRBD2. TRBV23-1 is an ORF, and what it does is uncertain. The CDR3 runs to 12 residues. CDR3 amino acids: CASSLGFGGKAF. DNA for the CDR3: TGCGCCAGCAGTCTGGGATTCGGGGGGAAGGCCTTC.

This rearrangement joins TRBV7-3 to TRBJ1-1, with 8 bases identical to TRBD1. The CDR3 contains 15 residues. J was trimmed by 7 bases and V by 6 bases; bases with no gene match: 13. Per germline, CDR1 SGHTA and CDR2 FQGTGA. CDR3 protein: CASRSRQGDRGEAFF. The CDR3 bases are TGTGCCAGCAGGTCTCGACAGGGCGACAGGGGTGAAGCTTTCTTT.

Within the sample, this clonotype is medium-sized (0.01 to 0.1%). This sequence joins TRBV20-1 and TRBJ2-3, with D tentatively TRBD1 or TRBD2 (5 bases each). The CDR3 sequence is 15 residues long. In germline, CDR1 is DFQATT, CDR2 SNEGSKA (reference sequence). Deletions cut 1 base from V and 4 bases from J, with 15 bases between. The CDR3 here is CSARGGSGKADTQYF. CDR3 nucleotide sequence: TGCAGTGCTAGAGGGGGGTCGGGAAAGGCAGATACGCAGTATTTT.

This rearrangement joins TRBV2 to TRBJ2-7; perhaps D is TRBD1 or TRBD2 (5 bases each). The V and J ends lost 3 bases and 0 bases respectively, with 12 bases between them. In germline, CDR1 is SNHLY, CDR2 FYNNEI. The CDR3 consists of 15 residues. The CDR3 DNA sequence: TGTGCCAGCAGTGAGGGGGTATTGAGCTCCTACGAGCAGTACTTC. Translation: CASSEGVLSSYEQYF.

This clonotype is classed as large. The rearrangement uses TRBV28 and TRBJ1-2; D unresolved. The CDR3 covers 14 residues. In germline, CDR1 is MDHEN, CDR2 SYDVKM. The V end was cut by 7 bases, the J end by 0 bases, with 12 bases between. This CDR3 reads CASILGSANYGYTF. The CDR3 DNA follows: TGTGCCAGCATTCTCGGGTCTGCTAACTATGGCTACACCTTC.

V and J are TRBV28 and TRBJ2-1; 7 bases line up with TRBD1. CDR3 length: 14 residues. CDR1 is MDHEN and CDR2 is SYDVKM in the germline V gene. V was pared by 8 bases and J by 0 bases, with 4 bases of the junction left unmatched. CDR3 DNA sequence: TGTGCCAGCTACAGGGGAGTCTCCTACAATGAGCAGTTCTTC. Residues: CASYRGVSYNEQFF.

This clonotype is labeled as medium-sized. This sequence joins TRBV3-1 and TRBJ2-5; D might be TRBD1 or TRBD2, each matching 6 bases. CDR1 and CDR2 from the germline V gene are LGHDT and YNNKEL (reference sequence). The ends were cut back, 4 bases at V and 3 bases at J, with 12 bases in the middle. CDR3 length: 14 residues. In nucleotides, the CDR3 is TGTGCCAGCAGCCTTATCGGGGGCAAAGAGACCCAGTACTTC. Its protein product is CASSLIGGKETQYF.

This clonotype was observed a handful of times. The chain carries TRBV7-2 and TRBJ2-7; TRBD1 agrees at 10 bases. Trimming cost V 3 bases and J 4 bases; bases outside gene matches: 6. The CDR3 is 15 residues long. In germline, CDR1 is SGHTA, CDR2 FQGNSA. CDR3 sequence reads: CASSLTGQGLYEQYF. Here the CDR3 DNA reads TGTGCCAGCAGCTTGACGGGACAGGGGTTATACGAGCAGTACTTC.

This clonotype is categorized as medium-sized. This chain connects TRBV12-3 or TRBV12-4 to TRBJ1-2; TRBD1 matches at 8 bases. The CDR3 runs 15 residues. The junction had 5 bases not matched to a gene; V was cut back by 1 base and J by 4 bases. CDR3 nucleotide sequence: TGTGCCAGCAGTTTAGGAGGACAGGGATCCTATGGCTACACCTTC. This encodes CASSLGGQGSYGYTF.

Judged by abundance, this clonotype is medium-sized (0.01 to 0.1%). The chain recombines TRBV27 with TRBJ2-1; TRBD2 matches 7 bases. This CDR3 is 15 amino acids long. V shed 4 bases and J 5 bases; nucleotides not matched to a gene: 8. Germline CDR1 MNHEY, CDR2 SMNVEV (reference sequence). The CDR3 coding sequence is TGTGCCAGCAGTTCTCCTAGCGGAGGGAACAATGAGCAGTTCTTC. It encodes CASSSPSGGNNEQFF.

This chain links TRBV6-6 with TRBJ2-2; no firm D call. The length of the CDR3 is 15 residues. Trimming removed 6 bases from V and 3 bases from J, with 14 bases in between. The germline gives CDR1 MNHNY, CDR2 SVGAGI (reference sequence). The CDR3, as DNA: TGTGCCAGCAGCCCCCGGCGGCACCACACCGGGGAGCTGTTTTTT. Its protein product is CASSPRRHHTGELFF.

The V gene is TRBV24-1, the J gene TRBJ2-1, with D tentatively TRBD1 (6 bases). V was shortened by 5 bases and J by 3 bases, with 13 bases between the two germline ends. Looked up from germline, CDR1 is KGHDR and CDR2 is SFDVKD. The CDR3 has 15 amino acids. CDR3 amino acids: CATSGVGAFYNEQFF. As DNA, the CDR3 is TGTGCCACCAGTGGGGTGGGGGCTTTCTACAATGAGCAGTTCTTC.

This clonotype came up many times. V and J are TRBV10-3 and TRBJ2-1; 7 nucleotides align to TRBD1. The CDR3 totals 14 residues. J was trimmed by 7 bases and V by 7 bases; bases with no gene match: 10. CDR1 and CDR2 from the germline V gene are ENHRY and SYGVKD. The chain's CDR3 is CAIKNETGRNEQFF. Here the CDR3 DNA reads TGTGCCATCAAGAATGAGACAGGGCGGAATGAGCAGTTCTTC.

The chain joins TRBV28 to TRBJ2-3; a possible D gene is TRBD2 (6 bases). Trimming cost V 10 bases and J 3 bases, with 20 bases left between them. Germline values: CDR1 MDHEN, CDR2 SYDVKM. The CDR3 is 15 residues long. The CDR3 region is CATRWGVKETDTQYF. The CDR3 DNA follows: TGTGCCACCCGTTGGGGGGTTAAAGAGACAGATACGCAGTATTTT.

This clonotype was seen more than once but under ten times. The V call is TRBV12-3 or TRBV12-4, the J call TRBJ2-3, with a possible D match to TRBD2 (5 bases). CDR3 length equals 14 residues. V was pared by 3 bases and J by 6 bases, with 13 bases between. The CDR3 is CASSFLGSADTQYF. In nucleotides, the CDR3 is TGTGCCAGCAGTTTTCTGGGGAGTGCTGATACGCAGTATTTT.

Judged by abundance, this clonotype is large. The chain joins TRBV7-2 to TRBJ2-1; D possibly corresponds to TRBD1 (6 bases). The CDR3 sequence is 17 residues long. V was clipped by 1 base and J by 3 bases, with 16 bases between them. Germline values: CDR1 SGHTA, CDR2 FQGNSA. CDR3: CASSLVGPTGNYNEQFF. DNA of the CDR3: TGTGCCAGCAGCTTAGTGGGTCCAACAGGGAACTACAATGAGCAGTTCTTC.

This clonotype was seen a handful of times. The chain couples TRBV25-1 to TRBJ2-3; D is tentatively TRBD1 or TRBD2 (5 bases each). CDR3 size: 17 residues. CDR1 and CDR2 (germline): MGHDK, SYGVNS. V was clipped by 4 bases and J by 2 bases, with 19 bases between them. CDR3 sequence reads: CASSVPGTSAITDTQYF. For the CDR3, the DNA is TGTGCCAGCAGTGTCCCTGGGACGTCGGCAATCACAGATACGCAGTATTTT.

V and J are TRBV5-1 and TRBJ2-7, with D perhaps matching TRBD1 (6 bases). Looked up from germline, CDR1 is SGHRS and CDR2 is YFSETQ. The CDR3 runs to 15 residues. V was shortened by 6 bases and J by 0 bases, with 16 bases between the two germline ends. CDR3 bases: TGCGCCAGCACTAATGGACAGCTGAGCTCCTACGAGCAGTACTTC. The encoded protein is CASTNGQLSSYEQYF.

In this sample, this clonotype is large. V usage is TRBV2 and J usage is TRBJ2-1; no reliable D call. CDR1 is SNHLY and CDR2 is FYNNEI in the germline V gene. Trimming took off 10 bases at V and 8 bases at J, with 15 bases between the two ends. CDR3 length: 12 amino acids. CDR3 coding DNA: TGTGCCACCCCTAGTACGTCTCATGAGCAGTTCTTC. Translated, it gives CATPSTSHEQFF.

This chain connects TRBV20-1 to TRBJ2-5, with 9 positions matching TRBD1. Germline V lookup: CDR1 DFQATT, CDR2 SNEGSKA (reference sequence). The CDR3 is 15 residues long. Trimming at V came to 0 bases and at J to 5 bases, leaving 7 bases not matched to a gene. The CDR3 coding sequence is TGCAGTGCTAGAGATTCGGGACAGGGAGGCGAGACCCAGTACTTC. Encoded protein: CSARDSGQGGETQYF.

This chain joins TRBV6-2 or TRBV6-3 and TRBJ2-7; D remains unclear. CDR1 MNHEY and CDR2 SVGEGT come from the germline V gene. This CDR3 contains 12 residues. V shed 6 bases and J shed 4 bases, with 10 bases lying between them. The CDR3 nucleotides read TGTGCCAGCAGCCAGCGACAATACGAGCAGTACTTC. Translated: CASSQRQYEQYF.

Judged by abundance, this clonotype is medium-sized. This chain connects TRBV2 to TRBJ2-1; TRBD2 might be the D (6 bases). The germline V gene has CDR1 SNHLY and CDR2 FYNNEI. This CDR3 is built from 12 residues. The V end was cut by 11 bases, the J end by 10 bases, with 18 bases between. CDR3 residues: CAGGRFVEEQFF. As DNA, the CDR3 is TGTGCCGGGGGGAGGTTCGTCGAGGAGCAGTTCTTC.

This clonotype is deemed medium-sized. This sequence joins TRBV28 and TRBJ1-5; 12 bases align to TRBD1. J gave up 7 bases and V 3 bases, and 4 bases lay outside the gene matches. Germline assignment: CDR1 MDHEN and CDR2 SYDVKM. The CDR3 spans 15 residues. The CDR3 sequence is CASSLGTGGAQPQHF. DNA for the CDR3: TGTGCCAGCAGTTTGGGGACAGGGGGCGCGCAGCCCCAGCATTTT.

In its sample, this clonotype was seen a few times. V is TRBV10-3 and J is TRBJ2-7, with D perhaps matching TRBD2 (5 bases). This CDR3 is 13 amino acids long. V was shortened by 2 bases and J by 6 bases, with 11 bases between the two germline ends. Germline V lookup: CDR1 ENHRY, CDR2 SYGVKD. CDR3 DNA sequence: TGTGCCATCAGTGAGGTTCTAGAGGGCGAGCAGTACTTC. This codes for CAISEVLEGEQYF.

The chain is built from TRBV5-6 and TRBJ2-1, with D hard to call. Trimming took 2 bases from V and 6 from J, leaving 9 bases between them. The CDR3 totals 13 residues. The germline CDR1 and CDR2 sequences are SGHDT and YYEEEE. CDR3 in amino acids: CASSLGVGNEQFF. The CDR3 bases are TGTGCCAGCAGCTTAGGAGTTGGCAATGAGCAGTTCTTC.